Presented here are 13 T cell receptor beta chains from one specimen sequenced in a study of blood T cells in healthy people across ages. A second PCR of roughly 7 to 11 cycles used a sample-barcoded 5' primer and a J-beta primer mix. TCRdb independently ran MiXCR on the 5' RACE reads; one entry per CDR3 protein. The sample has approximately 960,000 distinct CDR3 sequences; around 29% are singletons. The same sample was also studied in work on T cells of mothers and their children.

Sequenced: blood. The receptors here all came from a woman between 40 and 55 years old in good health.

V and J are TRBV9 and TRBJ2-5; tentative D call: TRBD2 (5 bases). Germline CDR1 and CDR2: SGDLS and YYNGEE. There are 14 residues in the CDR3. With 0 bases removed from V and 5 bases from J, the gap between germline ends came to 11 bases. CDR3 nucleotide sequence: TGTGCCAGCAGCGTAGGCGGAGGTGACGAGACCCAGTACTTC. Amino acids: CASSVGGGDETQYF.

This chain connects TRBV24-1 to TRBJ1-2; 7 bases are shared with TRBD1. The CDR3 totals 14 residues. CDR1 is KGHDR, CDR2 SFDVKD, per germline. The junction had 8 bases not matched to a gene; V was cut back by 7 bases and J by 4 bases. In nucleotides, the CDR3 is TGTGCCACCAGCCGGACAGGCGTCTCCTATGGCTACACCTTC. Amino acids: CATSRTGVSYGYTF.

This clonotype was counted between two and nine times. J is TRBJ2-1 and V is TRBV7-9; a possible D gene is TRBD1 (5 bases). Germline V gene sequence: CDR1 SEHNR, CDR2 FQNEAQ (reference sequence). The CDR3 consists of 16 residues. Trimming took off 5 bases at V and 5 bases at J, with 19 bases between the two ends. The CDR3 protein is CASSGIGNRWDNEQFF. As DNA, the CDR3 is TGTGCCAGCAGCGGAATAGGGAACAGGTGGGACAATGAGCAGTTCTTC.

The chain carries TRBV6-1 and TRBJ1-6; 8 nucleotides line up with TRBD1. Germline loops: CDR1 MNHNS, CDR2 SASEGT. The V segment lost 4 bases and the J segment 10 bases; nucleotides outside the gene matches: 6. This CDR3 comprises 14 residues. CDR3 residues: CASSGRQGRSPLHF. The CDR3 DNA reads TGTGCCAGCAGTGGCCGACAGGGGAGATCACCCCTCCACTTT.

Only a few counts were recorded for this clonotype. A junction end diverges from the germline sequence, so it may reflect a read error. The chain joins TRBV28 to TRBJ2-7; unclear D gene. This CDR3 is built from 12 residues. Germline assignment: CDR1 MDHEN and CDR2 SYDVKM. CDR3 coding DNA: TGTGCCAGCACCACCGGGTCCTACGAGCGGTACTTC. The encoded protein is CASTTGSYERYF.

Only a few counts were recorded for this clonotype. The gene calls are TRBV3-1 and TRBJ1-6; D is uncertain. The CDR3 totals 13 residues. CDR1 is LGHDT, CDR2 YNNKEL, per germline (reference sequence). Trimming took off 0 bases at V and 7 bases at J, with 4 bases between the two ends. CDR3 sequence (DNA): TGTGCCAGCAGCCAAGATCCGAATTCACCCCTCCACTTT. It specifies CASSQDPNSPLHF. Complete variable domain (other parts from reference TRBV3-1 and TRBJ1-6): DTAVSQTPKYLVTQMGNDKSIKCEQNLGHDTMYWYKQDSKKFLKIMFSYNNKELIINETVPNRFSPKSPDKAHLNLHINSLELGDSAVYFCASSQDPNSPLHFGNGTRLTVT.

This clonotype was seen a few times. A much larger clone sits a single nucleotide away, making a read error possible. The J gene is TRBJ2-7, the V gene TRBV7-8, with 10 bases that match TRBD1. Germline CDR1 and CDR2: SGHVS and FQNEAQ. The J segment lost 3 bases and the V segment lost 5 bases, leaving 4 bases of the junction unmatched. The CDR3 extends over 14 amino acids. The CDR3 sequence is CASSHWTGGYEQYF. CDR3 DNA sequence: TGTGCCAGCAGCCACTGGACAGGGGGCTACGAGCAGTACTTC.

Of note for this clonotype: The junction differs from germline at one of its ends, possibly a read error. CDR3 DNA: TGTGCTAGCAGCTTATCCCCCGGGATCTCCTACGAGCAGTACTTC. This translates into CASSLSPGISYEQYF. This chain joins TRBV7-7 and TRBJ2-7; D perhaps matches TRBD2 (5 bases). This CDR3 spans 15 amino acids. Germline loops: CDR1 SSHAT, CDR2 FNYEAQ (reference sequence).

The chain recombines TRBV4-2 with TRBJ2-1; 10 nucleotides line up with TRBD2. V dropped 1 base and J dropped 7; count of bases not matched to a gene: 10. Per the germline V gene, CDR1 is LGHNA and CDR2 is YNFKEQ. CDR3 size: 17 residues. The CDR3 reads CASSQASRAGGQNEQFF. Written as DNA, the CDR3 is TGTGCCAGCAGCCAAGCATCGAGAGCGGGGGGGCAAAATGAGCAGTTCTTC.

This clonotype was counted only a few times. The rearrangement joins TRBV12-3 or TRBV12-4 to TRBJ2-1, with 9 positions matching TRBD1. The CDR3 is 16 residues long. V was pared by 5 bases and J by 6 bases, with 11 bases of the junction left unmatched. CDR3 residues: CASSAPGTGRVNEQFF. The CDR3, as DNA: TGTGCCAGCAGTGCCCCTGGGACAGGGAGAGTCAATGAGCAGTTCTTC.

This clonotype was seen a few times. This chain joins TRBV20-1 and TRBJ2-3, with 10 bases aligning to TRBD2. Trimming cost V 2 bases and J 2 bases; bases outside gene matches: 22. In germline, CDR1 is DFQATT, CDR2 SNEGSKA (reference sequence). The CDR3 loop spans 21 amino acids. CDR3 sequence (DNA): TGCAGTGCTAGATGGGGGGTAGGGGGTTTTCTAGCGGGGGTTCCCACAGATACGCAGTATTTT. It specifies CSARWGVGGFLAGVPTDTQYF.

The chain carries TRBV5-1 and TRBJ1-1, with 7 nucleotides matching TRBD1. The ends lost 7 bases at V and 12 bases at J; junction bases unmatched: 12. Germline CDR1 and CDR2: SGHRS and YFSETQ. The CDR3 length is 12 residues. The CDR3 loop is CASSAQGKETFF. As DNA, the CDR3 is TGCGCCAGCTCGGCACAGGGGAAGGAAACTTTCTTT.

The chain uses TRBV2 and TRBJ1-5; a possible D gene is TRBD1 (5 bases). Trimming removed 7 bases at V and 7 bases at J, with 14 bases between. This CDR3 has 13 residues. Germline lookup yields CDR1 SNHLY and CDR2 FYNNEI. CDR3 sequence: CASTPGREQPQHF. In DNA, the CDR3 is TGTGCCAGCACTCCAGGGAGGGAACAGCCCCAGCATTTT.